The 26 T cell receptor beta chains listed next were all sequenced from one sample in a study of T cell repertoires in cytomegalovirus infection. TCRdb re-derived calls from the reads in MiXCR, one entry per CDR3 protein. Altogether around 100,000 distinct CDR3 sequences are present, under 55% being singletons, with the ten largest covering about 76%. No antigen has been assigned to these receptors. The sample was CD8+ T cells from cultured PBMCs, taken from culture after CMV antigen stimulation. All receptors derive from a human donor in good health (CMV status not recorded). Some clones in this sample may be carry-over from other donors' samples.

J is TRBJ1-3 and V is TRBV7-2, with D unresolved. The CDR3 consists of 15 residues. In germline, CDR1 is SGHTA, CDR2 FQGNSA. V was pared by 6 bases and J by 1 base, with 13 bases between. CDR3 in amino acids: CASSESPGSGNTIYF. DNA of the CDR3: TGTGCCAGCAGTGAGAGCCCTGGGTCTGGAAACACCATATATTTT.

V and J are TRBV28 and TRBJ2-5, with 11 bases that match TRBD1. Germline CDR1 is MDHEN and CDR2 is SYDVKM. The CDR3 has 16 amino acids. V shed 4 bases and J 2 bases; nucleotides not matched to a gene: 6. CDR3 nucleotides: TGTGCCAGCAGTTCCGGACAGGGGGCGGGTCAAGAGACCCAGTACTTC. Translation gives CASSSGQGAGQETQYF.

This clonotype was detected a few times. The rearrangement joins TRBV9 to TRBJ2-1; D is ambiguous. Germline-derived CDR1 and CDR2 are SGDLS and YYNGEE. The ends were cut back, 0 bases at V and 6 bases at J, with 4 bases in the middle. The length of the CDR3 is 12 residues. The CDR3 is CASSVALNEQFF. In nucleotides, the CDR3 is TGTGCCAGCAGCGTAGCTCTCAATGAGCAGTTCTTC.

This clonotype was seen a handful of times. The chain employs TRBV6-8 and TRBJ1-3; D may be TRBD1 (5 bases). In germline, CDR1 is MNHGY, CDR2 SAAAGT. The CDR3 has 15 residues. Trimming removed 2 bases from V and 2 bases from J, with 10 bases in between. The CDR3 protein is CASSYSQGPGNTIYF. In DNA form, the CDR3 reads TGTGCCAGCAGTTACAGCCAGGGTCCTGGAAACACCATATATTTT.

The chain employs TRBV12-5 and TRBJ2-5, with 8 bases identical to TRBD2. After removal of 7 bases from V and 9 bases from J, the junction contained 7 bases not matched to a gene. The CDR3 totals 12 residues. The V gene's germline CDR1 is LGHNT and CDR2 FRNRAP. CDR3 amino acids: CASDRGGRAQYF. In DNA, the CDR3 is TGTGCTAGTGACCGGGGGGGCAGGGCCCAGTACTTC.

This clonotype has a count of ten or more. The chain uses TRBV7-2 and TRBJ2-7, with TRBD2 matching 10 bases. Germline CDR1 and CDR2: SGHTA and FQGNSA. The CDR3 is 15 residues long. Unmatched junction bases numbered 4, after V lost 1 base and J lost 4 bases. CDR3 sequence: CASSLVSGGQYEQYF. In nucleotides, the CDR3 is TGTGCCAGCAGCTTAGTTAGCGGGGGGCAGTACGAGCAGTACTTC.

In its sample, this clonotype was seen a few times. The V and J genes are TRBV12-3 or TRBV12-4 and TRBJ2-7, with 8 bases fitting TRBD2. V was clipped by 3 bases and J by 5 bases; unmatched bases: 3. The CDR3 covers 13 residues. The DNA for the CDR3 is TGTGCCAGCAGTTTTAGCGGGGAGCACGAGCAGTACTTC. This codes for CASSFSGEHEQYF.

The genes are TRBV19 and TRBJ1-6, with D hard to call. V lost 7 bases, J lost 5 bases, and 15 bases lay in between. From germline, CDR1 is LNHDA and CDR2 SQIVND (reference sequence). The CDR3 loop spans 15 amino acids. CDR3 nucleotides: TGTGCCAGTAACCCCGGACCACTTAATAATTCACCCCTCCACTTT. Translation: CASNPGPLNNSPLHF.

In regard to this clonotype: A much larger clone lies one base from this, so it may be a read error. The V gene is TRBV7-2, the J gene TRBJ1-2; D may be TRBD1 (5 bases). The CDR3 spans 15 residues. CDR1 is SGHTA and CDR2 is FQGNSA in the germline V gene. The CDR3 DNA reads as TGTGCCAGCGGCTTAAATCAGGGCGGTAACTATGGCTACACCTTC. Protein sequence: CASGLNQGGNYGYTF.

This clonotype was seen more than once but under ten times. The V and J genes are TRBV7-6 and TRBJ1-1; perhaps TRBD1 as D (6 bases). The CDR3 extends over 16 amino acids. In germline, CDR1 is SGHVS, CDR2 FNYEAQ. V was shortened by 5 bases and J by 8 bases, with 24 bases between the two germline ends. CDR3 sequence reads: CASSPEAGARGFEAFF. The DNA for the CDR3 is TGTGCCAGCAGCCCCGAGGCGGGGGCCAGAGGTTTCGAAGCTTTCTTT. The full variable domain, in which reference TRBV7-6 and TRBJ1-1 provide the parts outside the CDR3, is GAGVSQSPRYKVTKRGQDVALRCDPISGHVSLYWYRQALGQGPEFLTYFNYEAQQDKSGLPNDRFSAERPEGSISTLTIQRTEQRDSAMYRCASSPEAGARGFEAFFGQGTRLTVV.

The rearrangement uses TRBV24-1 and TRBJ2-2; D is uncertain. Germline values: CDR1 KGHDR, CDR2 SFDVKD. With 10 bases removed from V and 5 bases from J, the gap between germline ends came to 16 bases. This CDR3 has 14 amino acids. In DNA, the CDR3 is TGTGCCACGGCGGAGACCACAAGGACCGGGGAGCTGTTTTTT. Translation gives CATAETTRTGELFF.

This clonotype was counted between two and nine times. This sequence joins TRBV6-6 and TRBJ2-5; no firm D call. Germline V gene data show CDR1 as MNHNY and CDR2 as SVGAGI (reference sequence). V was trimmed by 8 bases and J by 5 bases, leaving 9 bases between them. The CDR3 has 11 amino acids. Here the CDR3 reads CASGFLETQYF. Written as DNA, the CDR3 is TGTGCCAGCGGGTTTTTGGAGACCCAGTACTTC.

This rearrangement joins TRBV14 to TRBJ1-3; D unresolved. Trimming left V 5 bases short and J 0 bases short, with 14 bases between. CDR1 is SGHDN and CDR2 is FVKESK in the germline V gene. The CDR3 spans 16 residues. CDR3 amino acids: CASSYSLVSSGNTIYF. In DNA, the CDR3 is TGTGCCAGCAGCTATAGCCTGGTGAGCTCTGGAAACACCATATATTTT.

The DNA of the CDR3 is TGTGCCAGCAAGGATGGCAATCAGCCCCAGCATTTT. Protein: CASKDGNQPQHF. The chain joins TRBV7-9 to TRBJ1-5; the D is unclear. V shed 7 bases and J shed 2 bases, with 6 bases lying between them. In germline, CDR1 is SEHNR, CDR2 FQNEAQ (reference sequence). The CDR3 loop spans 12 amino acids.

The count of this clonotype is one. J is TRBJ2-1 and V is TRBV2, with D perhaps matching TRBD1 (7 bases). The V end lost 5 bases, the J end lost 6 bases, and 17 bases lay between the germline ends. CDR3 length equals 15 residues. The germline V gene has CDR1 SNHLY and CDR2 FYNNEI. CDR3 loop: CASSSQGGPFNEQFF. DNA of the CDR3: TGTGCCAGCAGTTCTCAGGGGGGCCCCTTCAATGAGCAGTTCTTC.

CDR3 region: CASSLGPHQPQHF. The CDR3 DNA follows: TGTGCCAGCAGCTTGGGGCCGCATCAGCCCCAGCATTTT. The genes are TRBV11-1 and TRBJ1-5, with D possibly matching TRBD1 (5 bases). Germline CDR1 reads SGHAT; CDR2 reads FQDESV (reference sequence). This CDR3 has 13 amino acids. The V end was cut by 3 bases, the J end by 5 bases, with 8 bases between.

This clonotype was detected only once. The rearrangement links TRBV18 to TRBJ2-3; the D gene is possibly TRBD1 (6 bases). Trimming took off 4 bases at V and 0 bases at J, with 11 bases between the two ends. This CDR3 has 15 residues. CDR1 is KGHSH and CDR2 is LQKENI in the germline V gene. CDR3 residues: CASSLGTISTDTQYF. The CDR3 DNA is TGTGCCAGCTCACTTGGGACAATTAGCACAGATACGCAGTATTTT.

This clonotype was found many times. The rearrangement joins TRBV4-1 to TRBJ1-1; D uncertain. Germline V gene sequence: CDR1 MGHRA, CDR2 YSYEKL. The CDR3 sequence is 12 residues long. V dropped 0 bases and J dropped 10 bases, with 9 bases sitting between them. The DNA for the CDR3 is TGCGCCAGCAGCCAAGACCGGAGGATAGCTTTCTTT. Translated, it gives CASSQDRRIAFF.

The chain couples TRBV5-1 to TRBJ2-7; 10 positions match TRBD2. Per the germline V gene, CDR1 is SGHRS and CDR2 is YFSETQ. V shed 4 bases and J 2 bases; nucleotides not matched to a gene: 6. CDR3 length: 15 amino acids. The CDR3 spells CASSPGAGGPYEQYF. The CDR3 DNA follows: TGCGCCAGCAGCCCGGGAGCGGGGGGGCCCTACGAGCAGTACTTC. Filled out from reference TRBV5-1 and TRBJ2-7, the complete variable domain reads KAGVTQTPRYLIKTRGQQVTLSCSPISGHRSVSWYQQTPGQGLQFLFEYFSETQRNKGNFPGRFSGRQFSNSRSEMNVSTLELGDSALYLCASSPGAGGPYEQYFGPGTRLTVT.

J is TRBJ2-1 and V is TRBV6-2 or TRBV6-3, with D uncertain. Trimming took off 1 base at V and 9 bases at J, with 7 bases between the two ends. The germline V gene encodes CDR1 MNHEY and CDR2 SVGEGT. There are 12 residues in the CDR3. The chain's CDR3 is CASSYYGVEQFF. DNA of the CDR3: TGTGCCAGCAGTTACTATGGGGTTGAGCAGTTCTTC.

This clonotype was seen more than once but under ten times. The V and J genes are TRBV2 and TRBJ1-2, with TRBD1 identical over 9 bases. CDR1 and CDR2 from the germline V gene are SNHLY and FYNNEI. The CDR3 contains 15 residues. Losses at the gene ends were 4 bases for V and 1 base for J; bases not matched to a gene: 4. The CDR3 protein is CASSAGQGINYGYTF. Here the CDR3 DNA reads TGTGCCAGCAGTGCGGGACAGGGTATTAACTATGGCTACACCTTC.

This clonotype was detected a few times. V gene TRBV6-1 combines with J gene TRBJ2-7, with D perhaps TRBD2 (5 bases). CDR1 MNHNS and CDR2 SASEGT come from the germline V gene. This CDR3 has 13 residues. V was clipped by 5 bases and J by 7 bases, with 15 bases between them. This chain's CDR3 is CASSSWTSGEQYF. The CDR3 nucleotides are TGTGCCAGCAGTAGCTGGACTTCTGGGGAGCAGTACTTC.

In its sample, this clonotype was seen once. This rearrangement joins TRBV28 to TRBJ2-7; perhaps TRBD1 as D (6 bases). The V end was cut by 6 bases, the J end by 7 bases, with 19 bases between. CDR1 MDHEN and CDR2 SYDVKM come from the germline V gene. CDR3 length: 14 amino acids. The CDR3 loop reads CASRETGLPGEQYF. CDR3 in DNA: TGTGCCAGCAGGGAGACAGGACTGCCGGGGGAGCAGTACTTC.

This clonotype occurred many times. The chain carries TRBV24-1 and TRBJ2-1; D may be TRBD1 or TRBD2 (5 bases each). The V gene's germline CDR1 is KGHDR and CDR2 SFDVKD. CDR3 length equals 16 residues. V was cut by 4 bases and J by 7 bases, with 19 bases left in between. CDR3 residues: CATSDNPRDTGNEQFF. Written as DNA, the CDR3 is TGTGCCACCAGTGACAACCCCAGGGATACGGGGAATGAGCAGTTCTTC.

This clonotype was detected a few times. V gene TRBV7-9 combines with J gene TRBJ2-1; 16 bases map to TRBD2. Germline trimming cut 5 bases from V and 3 bases from J; bases unmatched to any gene: 10. Germline V gene lookup returns CDR1 SEHNR and CDR2 FQNEAQ (reference sequence). The CDR3 totals 19 residues. This chain's CDR3 is CASSHSGTSGGARYNEQFF. The CDR3 nucleotides are TGTGCCAGCAGCCACTCCGGGACTAGCGGGGGGGCGCGCTACAATGAGCAGTTCTTC.

This clonotype has a count of ten or more. This chain joins TRBV11-2 and TRBJ2-1; 7 bases line up with TRBD2. Per the germline V gene, CDR1 is SGHAT and CDR2 is FQNNGV. The CDR3 is 17 residues long. V shed 5 bases, J shed 0 bases, and the junction held 10 bases outside the gene matches. This chain's CDR3 is CASSDRGVTLSYNEQFF. The DNA of the CDR3 is TGTGCCAGCAGCGACCGGGGGGTGACCCTCTCCTACAATGAGCAGTTCTTC.